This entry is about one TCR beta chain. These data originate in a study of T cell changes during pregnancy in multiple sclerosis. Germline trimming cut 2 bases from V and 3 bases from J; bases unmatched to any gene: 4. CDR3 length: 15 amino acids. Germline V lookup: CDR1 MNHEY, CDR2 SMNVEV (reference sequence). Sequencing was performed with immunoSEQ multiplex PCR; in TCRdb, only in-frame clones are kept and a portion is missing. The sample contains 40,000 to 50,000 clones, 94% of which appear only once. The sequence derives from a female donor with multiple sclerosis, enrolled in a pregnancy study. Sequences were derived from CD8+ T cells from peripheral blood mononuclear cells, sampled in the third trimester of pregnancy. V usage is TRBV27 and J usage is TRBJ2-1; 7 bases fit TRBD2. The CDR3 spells CASSLAGESYNEQFF. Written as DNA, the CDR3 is TGTGCCAGCAGTTTAGCGGGAGAAAGCTACAATGAGCAGTTCTTC.